This T cell receptor beta chain is drawn from a study of T cell repertoires in cytomegalovirus infection (dated by TCRdb to the late 2010s). Broadly, across the study: Alongside well-studied HLA-B-restricted epitopes, the peptide stimulations were aimed at recently identified HLA-C-restricted CMV epitopes, whose presentation resists viral immunomodulation. Donor HLA type was relevant to the analysis, because carriage of CMV infection together with the matching HLA type was indicated by public TCR beta signatures. What the study reported, not specific to this receptor: The ex vivo response was dominated by HLA-C-restricted CMV-specific TCR beta clonotypes, which also provided the single most frequent clonotype in two of eight donors. Cumulative frequency of public TCR beta family members discriminated carriers of CMV infection plus the relevant HLA type in this cohort and an independent roughly 320-donor cohort.

Reads for this sample came from an Illumina HiSeq 1500. TCRdb redid the processing of the public reads, applying fastp at Q25 and MiXCR, and retained in-frame beta chains. Each entry is one CDR3 protein sequence, shown with its most common DNA and genes. The sample has about 890,000 distinct CDR3 sequences on record, about a third of them singletons. The ten largest account for around 15% of the sample. This clonotype was counted at least ten times. The specificity of this receptor is unknown. Per-base qualities were not stored, and no clone one base away is much larger. Relative to germline, V is missing 3 bases and J is missing 5 bases, with 10 bases of the junction outside any gene match. From the cysteine up to the phenylalanine, the CDR3 has a length of 16 residues. Of all the DNA, just the CDR3 is kept, 48 bases in frame from base 1. The germline V gene specifies SGHVS as CDR1 and FQNEAQ as CDR2.

This sample's treatment or condition label indicates: in vitro stimulation with specific CMV peptide epitopes to enrich CMV-specific T cells. Specimen: cultured CD8+ T cells from PBMCs, collected from culture after CMV antigen stimulation. The rearrangement joined TRBV7-8 to TRBJ2-1, and 7 bases in between align with TRBD2. The sequence was collected from a human donor in good health (CMV status not recorded). Some clones in this sample may be carry-over from other donors' samples. The sequenced DNA: TGTGCCAGCAGCTTTCGTGCCGGGACTAACGACAATGAGCAGTTCTTC. Its translation reads: CASSFRAGTNDNEQFF.